This is a list of T cell receptor beta chains from one sample in a study of blood T cell repertoires in COVID-19. The repertoire was sequenced with immunoSEQ multiplex PCR; TCRdb's copy has only in-frame clones and lacks some. The profile shows 200,000 to 250,000 clones, about four fifths of them singletons. Sequencing was done on a sample of PBMCs or T cells enriched from blood (not recorded which). The receptors come from a woman aged 40 to 55 who had been exposed to COVID-19. The CDR3 runs from the conserved cysteine through the conserved F or W. Not every row has a clone size; where given, it reads once, few, many or a size class.

TRBV5-6	-	TRBJ1-2	CASSSAPETGGAGGYTF
TRBV12-3/TRBV12-4	-	TRBJ1-3	CASSLRSDSPIYF
TRBV2	-	TRBJ1-5	CASSADRGSNQPQHF
TRBV4-3	-	TRBJ2-3	CASSLSRGAGPDTQYF
TRBV5-1	few	TRBJ2-3	CASRDTGTSGHTDTQYF
TRBV19	-	TRBJ1-5	CASSIWRGEVNQPQHF
TRBV5-6	-	TRBJ2-3	CASSFQGGTQYF
TRBV7-2	-	TRBJ1-1	CATRPSRAGDTEAFF
TRBV21-1	-	TRBJ2-1	CASSTRTGAVPNEQFF
TRBV6-2/TRBV6-3	-	TRBJ2-3	CASSYSGTSGGATDTQYF
TRBV5-1	-	TRBJ2-7	CASSAGDSATYEQYF
TRBV5-1	-	TRBJ2-5	CASSLGGRESQETQYF
TRBV5-1	-	TRBJ2-5	CASVAEETQYF
TRBV7-8	-	TRBJ2-7	CASSLAQGPSEQYF
TRBV15	-	TRBJ1-4	CATSRDWRSEKLFF
TRBV11-2	-	TRBJ1-6	CASSLDPGGVGNSPLHF
TRBV30	-	TRBJ1-1	CAWSGDSTEAFF
TRBV9	-	TRBJ2-2	CASSIWGGPNTGELFF
TRBV18	-	TRBJ2-3	CASSPGMVGTDTQYF
TRBV7-2	-	TRBJ2-7	CASSLGPSGAIYEQYF
TRBV4-1	-	TRBJ1-1	CASSQAVNTEAFF
TRBV5-4	many	TRBJ2-3	CASSYRVNTDTQYF
TRBV6-5	-	TRBJ2-7	CASSSQSYEQYF
TRBV7-9	-	TRBJ2-7	CASSSSGTYSYEQYF
TRBV5-6	-	TRBJ2-7	CASSPINDRSYEQYF
TRBV6-5	once	TRBJ1-1	CASSYNQGATTEAFF
TRBV7-2	-	TRBJ2-1	CASSLEVAADEQFF
TRBV5-1	-	TRBJ2-5	CASSLAGGETQYF
TRBV2	-	TRBJ2-1	CASSGRLAGGYNEQFF
TRBV19	-	TRBJ2-3	CASSSVSGFTDTQYF
TRBV19	once	TRBJ2-5	CASSTGVETQYF
TRBV30	-	TRBJ2-2	CAWTGANTGELFF
TRBV7-8	-	TRBJ2-5	CASSRNALAGILETQYF
TRBV7-2	-	TRBJ2-7	CASSFGGSYEQYF
TRBV7-3	-	TRBJ1-1	CASSSSGNTEAFF
TRBV4-1	-	TRBJ1-2	CASSQDPGQAYGYTF
TRBV15	-	TRBJ1-1	CATSRTQNTEAFF
TRBV7-9	-	TRBJ1-5	CASSLGRRGQPQHF
TRBV5-6	-	TRBJ2-7	CASSLEVLTPSYEQYF
TRBV5-6	-	TRBJ2-2	CASSSLVSGWTGELFF
TRBV19	-	TRBJ1-5	CASSRVGGNQPQHF
TRBV7-2	-	TRBJ1-1	CASSLGAMNTEAFF
TRBV9	-	TRBJ1-2	CASSETGDNNYGYTF
TRBV30	-	TRBJ2-5	CAWSAGAGYQGTQYF
TRBV9	-	TRBJ2-1	CASSASGLAGVEQFF